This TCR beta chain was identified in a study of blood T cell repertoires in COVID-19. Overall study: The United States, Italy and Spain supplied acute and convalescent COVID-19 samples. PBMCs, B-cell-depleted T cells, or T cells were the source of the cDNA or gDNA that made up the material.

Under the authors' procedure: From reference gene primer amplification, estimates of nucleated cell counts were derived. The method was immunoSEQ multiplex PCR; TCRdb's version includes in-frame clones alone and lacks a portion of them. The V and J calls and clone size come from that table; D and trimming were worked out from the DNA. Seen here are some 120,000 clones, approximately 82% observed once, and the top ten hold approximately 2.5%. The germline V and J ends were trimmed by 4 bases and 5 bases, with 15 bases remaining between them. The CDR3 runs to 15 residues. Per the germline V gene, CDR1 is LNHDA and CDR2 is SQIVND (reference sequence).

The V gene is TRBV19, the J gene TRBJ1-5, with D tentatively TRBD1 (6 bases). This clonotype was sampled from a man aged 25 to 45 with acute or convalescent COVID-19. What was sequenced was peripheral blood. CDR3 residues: CASSTPQGYYQPQHF. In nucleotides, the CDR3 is TGTGCCAGTAGTACCCCTCAGGGGTATTATCAGCCCCAGCATTTT.